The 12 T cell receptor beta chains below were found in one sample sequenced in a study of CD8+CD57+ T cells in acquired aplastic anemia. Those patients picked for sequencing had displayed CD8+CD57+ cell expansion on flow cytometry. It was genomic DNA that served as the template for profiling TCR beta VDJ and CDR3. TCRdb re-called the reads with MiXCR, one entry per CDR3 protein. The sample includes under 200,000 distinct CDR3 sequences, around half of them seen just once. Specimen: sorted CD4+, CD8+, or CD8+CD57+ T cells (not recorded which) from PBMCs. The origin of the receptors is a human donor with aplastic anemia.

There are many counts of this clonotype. CDR3 amino acids: CASASGPETQYF. CDR3 in DNA: TGTGCCAGCGCCTCAGGGCCAGAGACCCAGTACTTC. The rearrangement links TRBV7-8 to TRBJ2-5, with D possibly TRBD1 on 5 matching bases. Germline values: CDR1 SGHVS, CDR2 FQNEAQ. CDR3 length equals 12 residues. V dropped 8 bases and J dropped 4 bases, with 11 bases sitting between them.

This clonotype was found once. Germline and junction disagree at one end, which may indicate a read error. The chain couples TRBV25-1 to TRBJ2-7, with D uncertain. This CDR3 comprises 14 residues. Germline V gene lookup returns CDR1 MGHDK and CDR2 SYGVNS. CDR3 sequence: CASSDQEISVERYF. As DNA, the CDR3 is TGTGCCAGCAGCGACCAGGAGATCTCGGTCGAGCGGTACTTC.

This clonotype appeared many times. The CDR3 DNA reads TGTGCCAGCAGTTCAGATACCCCGGAGACCCAGTACTTC. Amino acid sequence: CASSSDTPETQYF. The rearrangement joins TRBV5-4 to TRBJ2-5; unclear D gene. Trimming took 5 bases from V and 5 from J, leaving 13 bases between them. Germline CDR1 SGHNT, CDR2 YYREEE (reference sequence). The CDR3 runs 13 residues.

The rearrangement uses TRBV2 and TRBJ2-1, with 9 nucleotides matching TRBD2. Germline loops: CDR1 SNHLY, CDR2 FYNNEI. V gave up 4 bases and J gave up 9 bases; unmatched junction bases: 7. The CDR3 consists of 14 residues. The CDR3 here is CASSGGLAWGEQFF. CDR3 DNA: TGTGCCAGCAGTGGGGGACTAGCCTGGGGTGAGCAGTTCTTC.

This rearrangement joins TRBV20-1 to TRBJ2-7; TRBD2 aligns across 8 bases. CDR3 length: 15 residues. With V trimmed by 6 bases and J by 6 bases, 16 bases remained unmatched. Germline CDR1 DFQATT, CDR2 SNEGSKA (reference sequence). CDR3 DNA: TGCAGTGCCAGCGGGGTAGCGGGGCTGGGAGGCGAGCAGTACTTC. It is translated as CSASGVAGLGGEQYF.

This CDR3 reads CASSKDTDTQYF. The CDR3 nucleotides read TGTGCCAGTAGCAAGGATACGGATACGCAGTATTTT. The chain links TRBV19 to TRBJ2-3; D is ambiguous. CDR1 and CDR2 from the germline V gene are LNHDA and SQIVND (reference sequence). This CDR3 contains 12 residues. The V and J ends lost 6 bases and 6 bases respectively, with 10 bases between them.

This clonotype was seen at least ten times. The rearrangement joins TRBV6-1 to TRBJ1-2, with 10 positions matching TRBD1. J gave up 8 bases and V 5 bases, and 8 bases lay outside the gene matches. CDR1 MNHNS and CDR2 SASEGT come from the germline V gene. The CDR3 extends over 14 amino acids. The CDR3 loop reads CASSPRQGASGYTF. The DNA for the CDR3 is TGTGCCAGCAGTCCCCGACAGGGGGCAAGCGGCTACACCTTC.

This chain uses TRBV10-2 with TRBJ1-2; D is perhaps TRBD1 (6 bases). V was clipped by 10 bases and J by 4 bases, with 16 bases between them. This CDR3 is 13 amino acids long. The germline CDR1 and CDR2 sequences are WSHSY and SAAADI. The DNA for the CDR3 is TGCGCCACCCTGAGGGGGAACGGCTATGGCTACACCTTC. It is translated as CATLRGNGYGYTF.

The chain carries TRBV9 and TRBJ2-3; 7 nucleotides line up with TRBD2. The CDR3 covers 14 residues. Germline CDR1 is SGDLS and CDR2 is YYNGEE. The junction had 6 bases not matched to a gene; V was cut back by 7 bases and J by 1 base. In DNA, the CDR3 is TGTGCCAGCGAATTGGGGGGGGGCACAGATACGCAGTATTTT. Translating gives CASELGGGTDTQYF.

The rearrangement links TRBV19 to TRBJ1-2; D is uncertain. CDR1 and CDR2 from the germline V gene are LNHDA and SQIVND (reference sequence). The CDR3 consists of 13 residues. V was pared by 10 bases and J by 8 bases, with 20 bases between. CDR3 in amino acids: CATQSGIGYGYTF. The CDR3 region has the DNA TGTGCCACCCAATCGGGGATCGGGTACGGCTACACCTTC.

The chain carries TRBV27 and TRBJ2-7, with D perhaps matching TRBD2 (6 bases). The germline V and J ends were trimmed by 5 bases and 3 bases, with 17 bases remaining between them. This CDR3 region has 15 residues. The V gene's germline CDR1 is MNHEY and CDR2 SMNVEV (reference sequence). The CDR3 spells CASSLRLVESYEQYF. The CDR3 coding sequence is TGTGCCAGCAGTCTGCGACTAGTCGAGAGCTACGAGCAGTACTTC.

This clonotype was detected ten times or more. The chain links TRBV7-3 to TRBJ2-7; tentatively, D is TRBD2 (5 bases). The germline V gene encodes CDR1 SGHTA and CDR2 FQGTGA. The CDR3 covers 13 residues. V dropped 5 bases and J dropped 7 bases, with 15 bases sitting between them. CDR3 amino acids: CASSLGSSGEQYF. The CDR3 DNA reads TGTGCCAGCAGCCTAGGCAGTTCGGGGGAGCAGTACTTC.